The 30 T cell receptor beta chains listed next were all sequenced from one sample in a study of control samples from healthy donors and cancer patients. Assay: immunoSEQ multiplex PCR; the TCRdb copy retains only in-frame clones and omits some. The repertoire has roughly 30,000 clones, approximately 93% of them found once; the top ten carry under 2%. The sequencing sample was made of PBMCs. These receptors all come from a man aged 40-49 years with colorectal cancer.

The genes are TRBV27 and TRBJ2-1, with TRBD2 identical over 7 bases. The ends lost 3 bases at V and 0 bases at J; junction bases unmatched: 5. Looked up from germline, CDR1 is MNHEY and CDR2 is SMNVEV (reference sequence). The CDR3 contains 16 residues. The CDR3 DNA is TGTGCCAGCAGTTTGTTCGGGGGGACCTCCTACAATGAGCAGTTCTTC. Translation: CASSLFGGTSYNEQFF.

This clone has just one count. J is TRBJ1-6 and V is TRBV3-1 (or the pseudogene TRBV3-2), with a weak D call TRBD1 (5 bases). Germline V gene lookup returns CDR1 LGHDT and CDR2 YNNKEL (reference sequence). V lost 2 bases to trimming and J lost 9 bases, with 8 bases between them. CDR3 length equals 13 residues. The CDR3 nucleotides are TGTGCCAGCAGCCAAACGGGGGTTTCACCCCTCCACTTT. As protein: CASSQTGVSPLHF.

This sequence joins TRBV5-1 and TRBJ2-1; TRBD1 agrees at 10 bases. The ends lost 2 bases at V and 8 bases at J; junction bases unmatched: 10. Germline V CDR1 and CDR2: SGHRS, YFSETQ. CDR3 size: 16 residues. The CDR3 region has the DNA TGCGCCAGCAGCTTAGATCGACAGGGGGCCGGCGATGAGCAGTTCTTC. It yields the protein CASSLDRQGAGDEQFF.

The chain combines TRBV6-6 with TRBJ1-3; maybe TRBD1 (5 bases). With 8 bases removed from V and 4 bases from J, the gap between germline ends came to 12 bases. CDR1 is MNHNY, CDR2 SVGAGI, per germline (reference sequence). The CDR3 contains 13 residues. CDR3 loop: CASGRGSGNTIYF. DNA for the CDR3: TGTGCCAGCGGCCGGGGGTCGGGAAACACCATATATTTT.

This clone was picked up one time. The chain joins TRBV9 to TRBJ1-5; D perhaps matches TRBD1 (5 bases). The CDR3 runs to 14 residues. CDR1 is SGDLS, CDR2 YYNGEE, per germline. Trimming pared 4 bases from V and 4 bases from J, leaving 12 bases between. Written as DNA, the CDR3 is TGTGCCAGCAGCTCGACGCCAGGGAATCAGCCCCAGCATTTT. Protein product: CASSSTPGNQPQHF.

V usage is TRBV14 and J usage is TRBJ1-2; D not resolved. CDR1 is SGHDN, CDR2 FVKESK, per germline. This CDR3 is built from 15 residues. Trimming cost V 4 bases and J 2 bases, with 14 bases left between them. CDR3 coding DNA: TGTGCCAGCAGCCTAAGGGAGGAGTGGAACTATGGCTACACCTTC. Its translation: CASSLREEWNYGYTF.

V is TRBV3-1 (or the pseudogene TRBV3-2) and J is TRBJ1-1; D gene ambiguous. V lost 3 bases to trimming and J lost 8 bases, with 16 bases between them. Germline CDR1 is LGHDT and CDR2 is YNNKEL (reference sequence). The length of the CDR3 is 14 residues. The CDR3 is CASSHARDDMEAFF. The DNA for the CDR3 is TGTGCCAGCAGCCATGCCCGGGATGACATGGAAGCTTTCTTT.

The chain is built from TRBV5-1 and TRBJ1-5, with a weak D call TRBD1 (5 bases). Trimming removed 1 base from V and 4 bases from J, with 9 bases in between. This CDR3 is 14 amino acids long. Germline CDR1 is SGHRS and CDR2 is YFSETQ. CDR3 DNA: TGCGCCAGCAGCTTGAATGGGGGGAATCAGCCCCAGCATTTT. This gives the protein CASSLNGGNQPQHF.

The chain is built from TRBV19 and TRBJ1-2; 7 bases match TRBD1. CDR1 and CDR2 from the germline V gene are LNHDA and SQIVND (reference sequence). Trimming took 4 bases from V and 3 from J; bases not matched to a gene: 8. The CDR3 spans 15 residues. CDR3 loop: CASSRGGAFDYGYTF. As DNA, the CDR3 is TGTGCCAGTAGTAGAGGGGGCGCCTTCGACTATGGCTACACCTTC. The whole variable domain, remainder taken from reference TRBV19 and TRBJ1-2, is DGGITQSPKYLFRKEGQNVTLSCEQNLNHDAMYWYRQDPGQGLRLIYYSQIVNDFQKGDIAEGYSVSREKKESFPLTVTSAQKNPTAFYLCASSRGGAFDYGYTFGSGTRLTVV.

V usage is TRBV30 and J usage is TRBJ1-4; no firm D call. Germline lookup yields CDR1 GTSNPN and CDR2 SVGIG (reference sequence). The CDR3 sequence is 13 residues long. Trimming removed 1 base at V and 4 bases at J, with 7 bases between. The CDR3 sequence is CAWSGPVNEKLFF. The CDR3 DNA reads as TGTGCCTGGAGTGGACCGGTTAATGAAAAACTGTTTTTT.

A single count supports this clone. The chain carries TRBV19 and TRBJ1-5, with TRBD1 matching over 9 bases. There are 14 residues in the CDR3. V shed 5 bases and J 4 bases; nucleotides not matched to a gene: 3. The germline V gene has CDR1 LNHDA and CDR2 SQIVND (reference sequence). The CDR3 nucleotides are TGTGCCAGTAGTCAGGGACAGGGTAATCAGCCCCAGCATTTT. Translating gives CASSQGQGNQPQHF.

This chain joins TRBV12-3 or TRBV12-4 and TRBJ1-2; D gene unclear. V was trimmed by 3 bases and J by 1 base, leaving 6 bases between them. CDR3 length: 13 residues. DNA for the CDR3: TGTGCCAGCAGTTTTAACGGTAACTATGGCTACACCTTC. It translates to CASSFNGNYGYTF.

The J gene is TRBJ2-1, the V gene TRBV7-8; either TRBD1 or TRBD2 may supply D (5 bases each). In germline, CDR1 is SGHVS, CDR2 FQNEAQ. This CDR3 is 15 amino acids long. The V gene lost 5 bases and the J gene lost 4 bases, with 15 bases spanning the gap. In nucleotides, the CDR3 is TGTGCCAGCAGCCTAGGGACGGGGTCATACAATGAGCAGTTCTTC. Protein product: CASSLGTGSYNEQFF.

The chain joins TRBV7-2 to TRBJ2-7; D remains unclear. CDR1 SGHTA and CDR2 FQGNSA come from the germline V gene. The length of the CDR3 is 15 residues. Trimming shortened V by 2 bases and J by 0 bases, and 11 bases separated the two germline ends. CDR3 coding DNA: TGTGCCAGCAGCTTAAGGAGCGTAAGCTCCTACGAGCAGTACTTC. This encodes CASSLRSVSSYEQYF.

The CDR3 sequence: CASSPDPTGRAGELFF. Written as DNA, the CDR3 is TGTGCCAGCAGTCCGGATCCTACAGGGAGGGCCGGGGAGCTGTTTTTT. The rearrangement uses TRBV9 and TRBJ2-2, with D perhaps matching TRBD2 (7 bases). The germline V and J ends were trimmed by 5 bases and 6 bases, with 20 bases remaining between them. The germline CDR1 and CDR2 sequences are SGDLS and YYNGEE. This CDR3 has 16 amino acids.

The rearrangement joins TRBV7-8 to TRBJ1-1, with TRBD1 matching 11 bases. Germline V gives CDR1 SGHVS, CDR2 FQNEAQ. CDR3 length: 15 residues. V gave up 0 bases and J gave up 5 bases; unmatched junction bases: 2. The chain's CDR3 is CASSLAGTGGTEAFF. Here the CDR3 DNA reads TGTGCCAGCAGCTTAGCGGGGACAGGGGGGACTGAAGCTTTCTTT. The variable domain in full, completed from reference TRBV7-8 and TRBJ1-1, reads GAGVSQSPRYKVAKRGQDVALRCDPISGHVSLFWYQQALGQGPEFLTYFQNEAQLDKSGLPSDRFFAERPEGSVSTLKIQRTQQEDSAVYLCASSLAGTGGTEAFFGQGTRLTVV.

The chain has TRBV7-9 and TRBJ1-4; D gene ambiguous. CDR1 and CDR2 (germline): SEHNR, FQNEAQ (reference sequence). Trimming shortened V by 4 bases and J by 0 bases, and 9 bases separated the two germline ends. This CDR3 spans 15 amino acids. The CDR3 loop reads CASSSGAATNEKLFF. The CDR3 DNA follows: TGTGCCAGCAGCTCGGGAGCTGCAACTAATGAAAAACTGTTTTTT.

CDR3 in DNA: TGTGCCAGCAGCGTAGGGGAGAACTCTGGAAACACCATATATTTT. The encoded protein is CASSVGENSGNTIYF. The chain couples TRBV9 to TRBJ1-3, with D hard to call. CDR1 is SGDLS, CDR2 YYNGEE, per germline. The CDR3 runs 15 residues. The germline V and J ends were trimmed by 0 bases and 0 bases, with 7 bases remaining between them. Variable domain in full (rest from reference TRBV9 and TRBJ1-3): DSGVTQTPKHLITATGQRVTLRCSPRSGDLSVYWYQQSLDQGLQFLIQYYNGEERAKGNILERFSAQQFPDLHSELNLSSLELGDSALYFCASSVGENSGNTIYFGEGSWLTVV.

The chain links TRBV2 to TRBJ2-2; no clear D gene. Germline loops: CDR1 SNHLY, CDR2 FYNNEI. The CDR3 runs to 13 residues. Trimming took 2 bases from V and 5 from J, leaving 6 bases between them. The CDR3: CASSETPTGELFF. The CDR3 DNA reads as TGTGCCAGCAGTGAAACGCCGACCGGGGAGCTGTTTTTT.

The CDR3 DNA sequence: TGTGCCAGCAGTTCCCCTTCTACGGCGGGTGGAAAACTGTTTTTT. Its translation: CASSSPSTAGGKLFF. This chain uses TRBV6-5 with TRBJ1-4; D is uncertain. Germline CDR1 and CDR2: MNHEY and SVGAGI. The V end lost 4 bases, the J end lost 10 bases, and 19 bases lay between the germline ends. This CDR3 has 15 residues.

The genes are TRBV3-1 (or the pseudogene TRBV3-2) and TRBJ1-1; TRBD1 is a possible D gene (5 bases). V was pared by 1 base and J by 1 base, with 10 bases between. The V gene's germline CDR1 is LGHDT and CDR2 YNNKEL (reference sequence). This CDR3 is 15 amino acids long. CDR3 DNA: TGTGCCAGCAGCCAAGGAGGGGCAGGGAACACTGAAGCTTTCTTT. It specifies CASSQGGAGNTEAFF.

This chain links TRBV6-5 with TRBJ1-1, with D possibly being TRBD1 (6 bases). Germline V gene sequence: CDR1 MNHEY, CDR2 SVGAGI. The CDR3 consists of 13 residues. V gave up 9 bases and J gave up 6 bases, with 17 bases separating them. The chain's CDR3 is CASQGTAVAEAFF. The CDR3 DNA reads as TGTGCCAGTCAGGGGACGGCGGTTGCTGAAGCTTTCTTT.

The CDR3 sequence: CASSYHGGGYNEQFF. The DNA for the CDR3 is TGTGCCAGCAGTTACCATGGGGGTGGGTACAATGAGCAGTTCTTC. The J gene is TRBJ2-1, the V gene TRBV6-5; D may be TRBD1 or TRBD2 (5 bases each). Germline-derived CDR1 and CDR2 are MNHEY and SVGAGI. There are 15 residues in the CDR3. Trimming removed 2 bases at V and 4 bases at J, with 12 bases between.

The chain has TRBV19 and TRBJ2-7; no firm D call. The CDR3 contains 14 residues. CDR1 is LNHDA, CDR2 SQIVND, per germline (reference sequence). The V and J ends lost 5 bases and 0 bases respectively, with 11 bases between them. For the CDR3, the DNA is TGTGCCAGTAGTCCGGCCCTAGGCTCCTACGAGCAGTACTTC. Its translation: CASSPALGSYEQYF.

In its sample, this clone was seen a few times. The chain combines TRBV19 with TRBJ2-1, with D uncertain. Deletions cut 5 bases from V and 5 bases from J, with 4 bases between. There are 11 residues in the CDR3. In germline, CDR1 is LNHDA, CDR2 SQIVND (reference sequence). This CDR3 is CASSFNNEQFF. In DNA form, the CDR3 reads TGTGCCAGTAGTTTTAACAATGAGCAGTTCTTC.

This clone was found once. The chain uses TRBV30 and TRBJ1-5; unclear D gene. This CDR3 comprises 13 residues. V was trimmed by 2 bases and J by 1 base, leaving 6 bases between them. Per the germline V gene, CDR1 is GTSNPN and CDR2 is SVGIG (reference sequence). The CDR3 loop reads CAWSTESNQPQHF. The CDR3 bases are TGTGCCTGGAGTACGGAGAGCAATCAGCCCCAGCATTTT. Full variable domain (missing parts from reference TRBV30 and TRBJ1-5): SQTIHQWPATLVQPVGSPLSLECTVEGTSNPNLYWYRQAAGRGLQLLFYSVGIGQISSEVPQNLSASRPQDRQFILSSKKLLLSDSGFYLCAWSTESNQPQHFGDGTRLSIL.

This clone was detected only once. The J gene is TRBJ1-1, the V gene TRBV7-9; D might be TRBD1 (6 bases). The V end lost 6 bases, the J end lost 1 base, and 12 bases lay between the germline ends. CDR1 is SEHNR, CDR2 FQNEAQ, per germline (reference sequence). This CDR3 spans 14 amino acids. The CDR3 region has the DNA TGTGCCAGCAGATTAAGGGACACGAACACTGAAGCTTTCTTT. Translated: CASRLRDTNTEAFF.

This chain connects TRBV7-3 to TRBJ2-5, with D uncertain. Trimming pared 5 bases from V and 2 bases from J, leaving 12 bases between. CDR1 and CDR2 (germline): SGHTA, FQGTGA. The CDR3 loop spans 14 amino acids. The CDR3 region has the DNA TGTGCCAGCAGCCCTGGACGCGATCAAGAGACCCAGTACTTC. Its protein is CASSPGRDQETQYF.

Turning to this clone: A junction boundary mismatches the germline segment, possibly from a read error. V is TRBV2 and J is TRBJ2-7; 7 bases agree with TRBD1. The CDR3 spans 12 residues. The germline gives CDR1 SNHLY, CDR2 FYNNEI. The CDR3 region has the DNA TGTGCCAGCAGTGAATATTTCGGCCAGGGGGTTTGG. Translating gives CASSEYFGQGVW.

The chain combines TRBV11-2 with TRBJ1-4; TRBD1 aligns across 8 bases. Germline V CDR1 and CDR2: SGHAT, FQNNGV. With 5 bases clipped from V and 8 bases from J, the junction kept 19 bases outside the gene matches. The CDR3 extends over 18 amino acids. The CDR3 here is CASSVKIVWDTGGEKLFF. CDR3 nucleotide sequence: TGTGCCAGCAGCGTAAAAATCGTGTGGGACACAGGGGGAGAAAAACTGTTTTTT.